Below are 32 T cell receptor beta chains sequenced from a single sample in a study of cytomegalovirus exposure and HLA in healthy donors. The PCR contained 60 Vbeta and 13 Jbeta primers. TCRdb's table, derived via immunoSEQ multiplex PCR, lists solely in-frame clones and lacks some. Of roughly 150,000 clones listed, under 85% were seen once; the top ten hold around 4.1%. Material for sequencing was PBMCs. These receptors came from a man between 45 and 60 years old in good health and CMV-seropositive.

The chain has TRBV30 and TRBJ2-1, with 9 bases aligning to TRBD2. Germline V gene data show CDR1 as GTSNPN and CDR2 as SVGIG (reference sequence). The CDR3 spans 14 residues. Unmatched junction bases numbered 7, after V lost 7 bases and J lost 3 bases. In DNA form, the CDR3 reads TGTGCCTCCCTTCTAGCGGGATTCTACAATGAGCAGTTCTTC. Translated, it gives CASLLAGFYNEQFF.

The J gene is TRBJ2-2, the V gene TRBV19; TRBD1 aligns across 7 bases. CDR3 length equals 13 residues. Per germline, CDR1 LNHDA and CDR2 SQIVND (reference sequence). Trimming took 6 bases from V and 8 from J; bases not matched to a gene: 6. CDR3 loop: CASSNRGAGELFF. The CDR3 nucleotides are TGTGCCAGTAGCAACAGGGGAGCGGGGGAGCTGTTTTTT.

The chain uses TRBV9 and TRBJ2-7; 10 bases are shared with TRBD1. The junction had 4 bases not matched to a gene; V was cut back by 6 bases and J by 1 base. CDR3 size: 14 residues. Germline assignment: CDR1 SGDLS and CDR2 YYNGEE. Here the CDR3 DNA reads TGTGCCAGCAACCCGGGACAGGGGTCCTACGAGCAGTACTTC. It codes for CASNPGQGSYEQYF.

The V call is TRBV4-3, the J call TRBJ2-7, with D possibly TRBD2 on 5 matching bases. This CDR3 is built from 15 residues. Germline loops: CDR1 LGHNA, CDR2 YSLEER. V was trimmed by 0 bases and J by 3 bases, leaving 12 bases between them. The CDR3 spells CASSQDGLGLYEQYF. The CDR3 DNA reads as TGCGCCAGCAGCCAAGATGGACTTGGACTCTACGAGCAGTACTTC.

J is TRBJ2-2 and V is TRBV28; D is unresolved. Trimming removed 6 bases from V and 4 bases from J, with 9 bases in between. CDR1 is MDHEN and CDR2 is SYDVKM in the germline V gene. The CDR3 is made up of 13 amino acids. CDR3 amino acids: CASRSYFTGELFF. The CDR3 nucleotides are TGTGCCAGCAGATCCTACTTCACCGGGGAGCTGTTTTTT.

This chain joins TRBV28 and TRBJ2-2, with 11 bases aligning to TRBD1. CDR3 size: 14 residues. The V gene end was trimmed by 5 bases and the J gene end by 5 bases; junction bases not matched to a gene: 1. CDR1 MDHEN and CDR2 SYDVKM come from the germline V gene. The DNA for the CDR3 is TGTGCCAGCAGTGGGACAGGGGGGACCGGGGAGCTGTTTTTT. This gives the protein CASSGTGGTGELFF.

The chain joins TRBV18 to TRBJ2-4; TRBD2 agrees at 11 bases. Germline CDR1 and CDR2: KGHSH and LQKENI. This CDR3 contains 16 residues. With V trimmed by 2 bases and J by 8 bases, 8 bases remained unmatched. CDR3: CASSPFSLAGGYIQYF. The DNA of the CDR3 is TGTGCCAGCTCACCATTCTCCCTAGCGGGGGGATACATTCAGTACTTC.

This clone has a handful of counts. The chain is built from TRBV28 and TRBJ1-3; 9 bases map to TRBD1. The CDR3 extends over 14 amino acids. Germline loops: CDR1 MDHEN, CDR2 SYDVKM. J lost 2 bases, V lost 6 bases, and 2 bases had no gene match. CDR3 protein: CASRRQGAGNTIYF. The CDR3 nucleotides read TGTGCCAGCAGAAGACAGGGGGCTGGAAACACCATATATTTT.

V is TRBV5-1 and J is TRBJ2-3, with 7 bases fitting TRBD2. This CDR3 is 16 amino acids long. In germline, CDR1 is SGHRS, CDR2 YFSETQ. Trimming removed 0 bases from V and 0 bases from J; junction bases left unmatched: 4. CDR3 loop: CASSLAGRRSTDTQYF. CDR3 DNA: TGCGCCAGCAGCTTGGCCGGGAGGAGGAGCACAGATACGCAGTATTTT.

V usage is TRBV5-6 and J usage is TRBJ2-7, with 8 bases fitting TRBD1. In germline, CDR1 is SGHDT, CDR2 YYEEEE. The CDR3 totals 12 residues. V lost 3 bases, J lost 9 bases, and 5 bases stayed unmatched. CDR3 bases: TGTGCCAGCAGCTACGGACAGGGTGGGCAGTACTTC. Protein sequence: CASSYGQGGQYF.

V gene TRBV7-2 combines with J gene TRBJ2-7, with TRBD2 identical over 15 bases. The V gene end was trimmed by 5 bases and the J gene end by 4 bases; junction bases not matched to a gene: 6. Germline assignment: CDR1 SGHTA and CDR2 FQGNSA. The CDR3 extends over 16 amino acids. The CDR3 nucleotides are TGTGCCAGCAGCGCGGGACTAGCGGGAGGAATATACGAGCAGTACTTC. This gives the protein CASSAGLAGGIYEQYF. The variable domain in full, completed from reference TRBV7-2 and TRBJ2-7, reads GAGVSQSPSNKVTEKGKDVELRCDPISGHTALYWYRQSLGQGLEFLIYFQGNSAPDKSGLPSDRFSAERTGGSVSTLTIQRTQQEDSAVYLCASSAGLAGGIYEQYFGPGTRLTVT.

V is TRBV18 and J is TRBJ1-1; D remains ambiguous. V was cut by 2 bases and J by 4 bases, with 11 bases left in between. Germline V gene lookup returns CDR1 KGHSH and CDR2 LQKENI. The CDR3 is 14 residues long. The CDR3 nucleotides are TGTGCCAGCTCACCAGTCTACCTCTCCACTGAAGCTTTCTTT. This gives the protein CASSPVYLSTEAFF.

The chain links TRBV4-2 to TRBJ2-7; D is perhaps TRBD2 (6 bases). Trimming removed 0 bases at V and 2 bases at J, with 14 bases between. Per the germline V gene, CDR1 is LGHNA and CDR2 is YNFKEQ. This CDR3 spans 16 amino acids. The CDR3 reads CASSQEQAGLAYEQYF. As DNA, the CDR3 is TGTGCCAGCAGCCAAGAGCAGGCGGGACTCGCCTACGAGCAGTACTTC.

CDR3 sequence reads: CASRAPTASDTQYF. In DNA, the CDR3 is TGTGCCAGCAGAGCGCCGACAGCGTCAGATACGCAGTATTTT. The rearrangement links TRBV6-1 to TRBJ2-3, with a possible D match to TRBD1 (5 bases). V lost 6 bases, J lost 4 bases, and 14 bases lay in between. Per germline, CDR1 MNHNS and CDR2 SASEGT. The length of the CDR3 is 14 residues.

The chain couples TRBV9 to TRBJ2-3; TRBD2 matches at 7 bases. V dropped 5 bases and J dropped 6; count of bases not matched to a gene: 9. This CDR3 has 14 amino acids. Germline assignment: CDR1 SGDLS and CDR2 YYNGEE. The CDR3 loop is CASSRGDYSDTQYF. The CDR3 bases are TGTGCCAGCAGTCGGGGGGACTATTCGGATACGCAGTATTTT.

V and J are TRBV18 and TRBJ1-6; D unclear. The V gene's germline CDR1 is KGHSH and CDR2 LQKENI. Deletions cut 11 bases from V and 9 bases from J, with 14 bases between. The CDR3 is 12 amino acids. CDR3 nucleotides: TGTGCCCAGCGGGGAAGAGTTTCACCCCTCCACTTT. Amino acid sequence: CAQRGRVSPLHF.

This chain uses TRBV5-1 with TRBJ1-1, with 11 positions matching TRBD1. This CDR3 has 14 amino acids. Per germline, CDR1 SGHRS and CDR2 YFSETQ. V lost 4 bases to trimming and J lost 5 bases; unmatched junction nucleotides: 4. The CDR3 nucleotides read TGCGCCAGCAGCAGGACAGGGGGCCAGACTGAAGCTTTCTTT. Amino acid sequence: CASSRTGGQTEAFF.

The CDR3 is CASSHPPGQGFSPLHF. CDR3 coding DNA: TGTGCCAGCAGCCACCCCCCTGGACAGGGGTTTTCACCCCTCCACTTT. The V gene is TRBV14, the J gene TRBJ1-6; 9 bases line up with TRBD1. Trimming at V came to 3 bases and at J to 9 bases, leaving 9 bases not matched to a gene. CDR3 length: 16 residues. CDR1 is SGHDN and CDR2 is FVKESK in the germline V gene.

V usage is TRBV7-9 and J usage is TRBJ1-2; the D is unclear. Germline CDR1 SEHNR, CDR2 FQNEAQ (reference sequence). This CDR3 comprises 15 residues. The V end was cut by 1 base, the J end by 3 bases, with 12 bases between. CDR3 sequence reads: CASSLVAWEDYGYTF. For the CDR3, the DNA is TGTGCCAGCAGCTTAGTTGCGTGGGAGGACTATGGCTACACCTTC.

The chain joins TRBV4-2 to TRBJ2-3; 7 bases align to TRBD1. The CDR3 has 15 residues. The V segment lost 4 bases and the J segment 2 bases; nucleotides outside the gene matches: 6. Germline CDR1 and CDR2: LGHNA and YNFKEQ. CDR3 amino acids: CASSPGTAYTDTQYF. In DNA form, the CDR3 reads TGTGCCAGCAGCCCCGGGACAGCCTACACAGATACGCAGTATTTT.

The rearrangement joins TRBV2 to TRBJ1-1, with TRBD1 identical over 7 bases. Trimming cost V 6 bases and J 1 base; bases outside gene matches: 8. From germline, CDR1 is SNHLY and CDR2 FYNNEI. The CDR3 contains 15 residues. For the CDR3, the DNA is TGTGCCAGCAGGGGGCCAGGGGGGCGGAACACTGAAGCTTTCTTT. Translation: CASRGPGGRNTEAFF.

CDR3 DNA: TGTGCCACCAGGCAGGTAGATAATTCACCCCTCCACTTT. The encoded protein is CATRQVDNSPLHF. The chain recombines TRBV14 with TRBJ1-6; D is uncertain. Trimming left V 10 bases short and J 5 bases short, with 12 bases between. Germline CDR1 and CDR2: SGHDN and FVKESK. The CDR3 loop spans 13 amino acids.

CDR3: CAISESDRVNEKLFF. Here the CDR3 DNA reads TGTGCCATCAGTGAGTCGGACAGGGTTAATGAAAAACTGTTTTTT. The V gene is TRBV10-3, the J gene TRBJ1-4; 8 nucleotides line up with TRBD1. This CDR3 has 15 amino acids. V lost 0 bases, J lost 4 bases, and 1 base stayed unmatched. Germline CDR1 is ENHRY and CDR2 is SYGVKD.

This clone was found once. The V gene is TRBV10-3, the J gene TRBJ2-3; 10 nucleotides agree with TRBD2. The trim removed 7 bases at V and 3 bases at J, leaving 7 bases unmatched. Per the germline V gene, CDR1 is ENHRY and CDR2 is SYGVKD. There are 15 residues in the CDR3. CDR3 DNA: TGTGCCATCAAGGGGCAGGGACTAGCGACAGATACGCAGTATTTT. This encodes CAIKGQGLATDTQYF.

V is TRBV28 and J is TRBJ1-4, with D possibly TRBD1 on 6 matching bases. CDR3 length: 14 residues. Trimming removed 6 bases from V and 6 bases from J, with 14 bases in between. Germline V gene data show CDR1 as MDHEN and CDR2 as SYDVKM. This CDR3 is CASRPGQPYEKLFF. The CDR3 coding sequence is TGTGCCAGCAGACCGGGACAACCTTATGAAAAACTGTTTTTT. The variable domain in full, with the rest retrieved from reference TRBV28 and TRBJ1-4, is DVKVTQSSRYLVKRTGEKVFLECVQDMDHENMFWYRQDPGLGLRLIYFSYDVKMKEKGDIPEGYSVSREKKERFSLILESASTNQTSMYLCASRPGQPYEKLFFGSGTQLSVL.

The rearrangement joins TRBV4-1 to TRBJ2-2; TRBD1 matches at 7 bases. CDR3 length equals 19 residues. With V trimmed by 0 bases and J by 0 bases, 10 bases remained unmatched. From germline, CDR1 is MGHRA and CDR2 YSYEKL. The CDR3 DNA is TGCGCCAGCAGCCAAGAGCCCGGGACAGTGATTACGAACACCGGGGAGCTGTTTTTT. Amino acid sequence: CASSQEPGTVITNTGELFF.

V gene TRBV19 combines with J gene TRBJ1-6, with D possibly matching TRBD1 (5 bases). Germline V gene sequence: CDR1 LNHDA, CDR2 SQIVND (reference sequence). The V gene lost 0 bases and the J gene lost 11 bases, with 14 bases spanning the gap. CDR3 size: 15 residues. For the CDR3, the DNA is TGTGCCAGTAGTATAGATCTGCAGGGAGGAGCACCCCTCCACTTT. Its translation is CASSIDLQGGAPLHF.

The chain employs TRBV15 and TRBJ2-3; maybe TRBD1 (6 bases). V lost 8 bases, J lost 2 bases, and 8 bases lay in between. Germline CDR1 is LNHNV and CDR2 is YYDKDF (reference sequence). This CDR3 has 12 residues. The CDR3 DNA sequence: TGTGCCACCGGGACATCCACAGATACGCAGTATTTT. It encodes CATGTSTDTQYF.

The chain is built from TRBV2 and TRBJ2-7, with 11 nucleotides matching TRBD1. The CDR3 sequence is 14 residues long. The germline gives CDR1 SNHLY, CDR2 FYNNEI. J gave up 6 bases and V 4 bases, and 5 bases lay outside the gene matches. The chain's CDR3 is CASSVDRGLVEQYF. The CDR3 DNA follows: TGTGCCAGCAGTGTGGACAGGGGGCTAGTCGAGCAGTACTTC. The complete variable domain, with remaining parts taken from reference TRBV2 and TRBJ2-7, reads EPEVTQTPSHQVTQMGQEVILRCVPISNHLYFYWYRQILGQKVEFLVSFYNNEISEKSEIFDDQFSVERPDGSNFTLKIRSTKLEDSAMYFCASSVDRGLVEQYFGPGTRLTVT.

This clone was picked up a small number of times. The rearrangement uses TRBV5-4 and TRBJ1-1; no definite D call. This CDR3 region has 13 residues. Trimming took 2 bases from V and 2 from J, leaving 7 bases between them. Germline values: CDR1 SGHNT, CDR2 YYREEE (reference sequence). The DNA of the CDR3 is TGTGCCAGCAGCTTTACAGCAAACACTGAAGCTTTCTTT. Protein product: CASSFTANTEAFF.

This chain joins TRBV2 and TRBJ2-4; 8 nucleotides match TRBD2. V lost 6 bases, J lost 0 bases, and 4 bases stayed unmatched. The CDR3 contains 15 residues. Germline V CDR1 and CDR2: SNHLY, FYNNEI. CDR3 DNA: TGTGCCAGCAGCGTTGGACTAGCAGCCAAAAACATTCAGTACTTC. Amino acids: CASSVGLAAKNIQYF.

This clone was counted once. The chain links TRBV7-9 to TRBJ2-7, with a possible D match to TRBD2 (6 bases). The CDR3 runs to 14 residues. Germline CDR1 and CDR2: SEHNR and FQNEAQ (reference sequence). Trimming removed 1 base from V and 2 bases from J, with 9 bases in between. CDR3 sequence (DNA): TGTGCCAGCAGCTTAGAAGGCGGGGCCTACGAGCAGTACTTC. Protein sequence: CASSLEGGAYEQYF.